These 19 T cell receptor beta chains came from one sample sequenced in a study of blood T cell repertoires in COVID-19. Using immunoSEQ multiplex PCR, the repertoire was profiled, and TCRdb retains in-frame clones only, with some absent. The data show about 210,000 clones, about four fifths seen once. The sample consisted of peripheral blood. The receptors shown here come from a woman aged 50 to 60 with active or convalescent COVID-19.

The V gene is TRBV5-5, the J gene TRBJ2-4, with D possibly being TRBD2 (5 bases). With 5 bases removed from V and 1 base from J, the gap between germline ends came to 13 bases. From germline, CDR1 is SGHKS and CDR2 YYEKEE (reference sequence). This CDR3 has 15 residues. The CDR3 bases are TGTGCCAGCAGATGGGCTCCGGGGGCCAAAAACATTCAGTACTTC. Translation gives CASRWAPGAKNIQYF.

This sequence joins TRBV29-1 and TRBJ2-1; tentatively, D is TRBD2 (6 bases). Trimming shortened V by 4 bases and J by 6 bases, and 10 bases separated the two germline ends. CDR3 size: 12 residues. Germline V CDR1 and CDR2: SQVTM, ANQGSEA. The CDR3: CSVVEGSNEQFF. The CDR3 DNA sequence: TGCAGCGTTGTGGAGGGTTCCAATGAGCAGTTCTTC.

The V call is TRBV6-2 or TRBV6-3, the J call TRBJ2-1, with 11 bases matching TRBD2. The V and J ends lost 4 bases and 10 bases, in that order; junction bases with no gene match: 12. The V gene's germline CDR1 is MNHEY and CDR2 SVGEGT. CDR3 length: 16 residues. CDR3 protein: CASSWSDSGRAWEQFF. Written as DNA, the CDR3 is TGTGCCAGCAGTTGGTCGGATAGCGGGAGGGCCTGGGAGCAGTTCTTC.

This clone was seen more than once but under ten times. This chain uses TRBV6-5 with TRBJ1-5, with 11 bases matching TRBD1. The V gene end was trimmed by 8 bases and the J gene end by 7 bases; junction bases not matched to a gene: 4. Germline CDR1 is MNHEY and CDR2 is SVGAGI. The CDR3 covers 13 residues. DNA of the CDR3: TGTGCCAGCGGGACAGGGGGGTCCCAGCCCCAGCATTTT. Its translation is CASGTGGSQPQHF.

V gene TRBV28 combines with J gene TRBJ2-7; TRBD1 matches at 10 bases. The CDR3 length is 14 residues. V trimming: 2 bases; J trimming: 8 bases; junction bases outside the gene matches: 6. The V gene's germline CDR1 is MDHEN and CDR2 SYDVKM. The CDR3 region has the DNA TGTGCCAGCAGTTTAGTGGGACAGGGGCCTCAGCAGTACGTC. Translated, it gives CASSLVGQGPQQYV.

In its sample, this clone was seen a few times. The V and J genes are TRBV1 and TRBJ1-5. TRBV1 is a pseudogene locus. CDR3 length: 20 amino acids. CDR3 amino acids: CTSSQDRRSRLNIEQSAQHF. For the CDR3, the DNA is TGCACCAGCAGCCAAGATAGAAGGAGTCGCCTTAATATTGAGCAATCAGCCCAGCATTTT.

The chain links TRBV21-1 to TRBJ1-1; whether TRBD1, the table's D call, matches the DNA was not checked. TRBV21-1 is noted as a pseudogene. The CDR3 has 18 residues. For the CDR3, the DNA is TGTGCCAGCAGCAAAATGCCATGTGAGAGGGGGTTGTACACTGAAGCTTTCTTT. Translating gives CASSKMPCERGLYTEAFF.

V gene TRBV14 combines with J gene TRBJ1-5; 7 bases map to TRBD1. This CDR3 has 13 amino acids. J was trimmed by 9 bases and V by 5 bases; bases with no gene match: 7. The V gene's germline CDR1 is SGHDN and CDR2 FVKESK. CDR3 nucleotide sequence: TGTGCCAGCAGCGGACAGGTTCAAGGGCCCCAGCATTTT. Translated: CASSGQVQGPQHF.

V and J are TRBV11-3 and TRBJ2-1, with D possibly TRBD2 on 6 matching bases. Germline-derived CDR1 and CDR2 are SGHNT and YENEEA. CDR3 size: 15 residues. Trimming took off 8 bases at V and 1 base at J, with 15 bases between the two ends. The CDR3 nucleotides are TGTGCCAGCGCTCCCAGGGAGGTGTCCTACAATGAGCAGTTCTTC. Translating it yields CASAPREVSYNEQFF.

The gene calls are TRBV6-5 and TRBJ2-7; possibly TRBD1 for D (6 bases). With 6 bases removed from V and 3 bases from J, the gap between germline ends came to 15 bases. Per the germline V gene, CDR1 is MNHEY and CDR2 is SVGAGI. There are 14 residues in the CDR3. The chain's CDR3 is CASSTGTPGYEQYF. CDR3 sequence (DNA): TGTGCCAGCAGCACCGGGACACCGGGCTACGAGCAGTACTTC.

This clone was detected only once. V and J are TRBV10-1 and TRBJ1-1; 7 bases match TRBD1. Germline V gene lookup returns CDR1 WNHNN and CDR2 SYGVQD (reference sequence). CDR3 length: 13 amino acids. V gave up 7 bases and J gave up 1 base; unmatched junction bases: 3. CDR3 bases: TGCGCCAGCACCCGGACAGGGAACACTGAAGCTTTCTTT. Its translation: CASTRTGNTEAFF.

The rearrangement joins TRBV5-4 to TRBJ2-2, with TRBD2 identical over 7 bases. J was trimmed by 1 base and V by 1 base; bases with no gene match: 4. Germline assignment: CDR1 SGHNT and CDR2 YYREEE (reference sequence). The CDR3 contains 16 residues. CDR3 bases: TGTGCCAGCAGCTTGTCGGCTAGCGGGAACACCGGGGAGCTGTTTTTT. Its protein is CASSLSASGNTGELFF.

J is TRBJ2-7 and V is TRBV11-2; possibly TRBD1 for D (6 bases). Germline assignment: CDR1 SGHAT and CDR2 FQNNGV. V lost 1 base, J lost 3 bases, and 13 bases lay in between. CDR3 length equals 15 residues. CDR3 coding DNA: TGTGCCAGCAGCTTAGGGGGGCGACAGATCTACGAGCAGTACTTC. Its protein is CASSLGGRQIYEQYF.

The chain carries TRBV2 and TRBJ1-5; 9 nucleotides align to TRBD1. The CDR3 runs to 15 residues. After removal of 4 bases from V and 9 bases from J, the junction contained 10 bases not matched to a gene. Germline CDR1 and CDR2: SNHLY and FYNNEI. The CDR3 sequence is CASSGGQGPGGPQHF. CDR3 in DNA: TGTGCCAGCAGTGGGGGACAGGGCCCGGGTGGGCCCCAGCATTTT.

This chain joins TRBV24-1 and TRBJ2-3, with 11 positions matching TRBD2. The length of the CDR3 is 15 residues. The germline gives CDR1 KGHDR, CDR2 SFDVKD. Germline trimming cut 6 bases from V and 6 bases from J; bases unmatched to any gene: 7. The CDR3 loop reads CATSYSGGAPDTQYF. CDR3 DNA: TGTGCCACCAGTTATAGCGGGGGGGCCCCGGATACGCAGTATTTT.

CDR3 DNA sequence: TGTGCCAGCAGCCAAGCCCCCCGAGTCGGGGAGCTGTTTTTT. Its translation: CASSQAPRVGELFF. The chain joins TRBV4-2 to TRBJ2-2; D ambiguous. The CDR3 is 14 amino acids. Trimming removed 1 base at V and 7 bases at J, with 10 bases between. The germline V gene encodes CDR1 LGHNA and CDR2 YNFKEQ.

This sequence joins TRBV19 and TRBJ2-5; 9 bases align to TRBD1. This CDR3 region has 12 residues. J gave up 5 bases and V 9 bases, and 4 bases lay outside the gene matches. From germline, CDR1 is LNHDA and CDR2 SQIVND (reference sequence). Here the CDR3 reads CASRDRAETQYF. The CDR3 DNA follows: TGTGCCAGCCGGGACAGGGCGGAGACCCAGTACTTC.

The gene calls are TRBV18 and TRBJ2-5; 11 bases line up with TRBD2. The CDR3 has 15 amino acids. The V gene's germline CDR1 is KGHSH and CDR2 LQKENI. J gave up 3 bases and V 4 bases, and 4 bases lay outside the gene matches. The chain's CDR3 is CASSQTLAGEETQYF. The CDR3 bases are TGTGCCAGCTCACAGACACTAGCGGGGGAAGAGACCCAGTACTTC.

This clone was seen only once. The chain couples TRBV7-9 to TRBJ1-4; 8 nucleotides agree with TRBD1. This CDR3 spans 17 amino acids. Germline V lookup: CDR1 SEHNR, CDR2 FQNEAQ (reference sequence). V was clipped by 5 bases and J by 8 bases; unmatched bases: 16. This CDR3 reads CASSPRGQGLSKEKLFF. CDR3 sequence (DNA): TGTGCCAGCAGCCCCCGTGGACAGGGTTTGTCGAAAGAAAAACTGTTTTTT.